A single sample is the source of the 8 T cell receptor beta chains below, sequenced in a study of cytomegalovirus exposure and HLA in healthy donors. 60 Vbeta and 13 Jbeta primers were used in PCR. This table comes from immunoSEQ multiplex PCR, and its TCRdb copy is limited to in-frame clones, with some not included. The sample has more than 100,000 clones, over 70% seen once. Material: PBMCs. The receptors derive from a woman aged 18-35 years in good health and CMV-seronegative.

This clone was counted between two and nine times. This chain joins TRBV6-5 and TRBJ2-3; D not resolved. Germline V gives CDR1 MNHEY, CDR2 SVGAGI. Trimming took off 8 bases at V and 2 bases at J, with 11 bases between the two ends. The CDR3 has 13 amino acids. In nucleotides, the CDR3 is TGTGCCAGCGCCAGGTTTGCCACAGATACGCAGTATTTT. Translating it yields CASARFATDTQYF.

The chain combines TRBV7-9 with TRBJ2-7, with 16 nucleotides matching TRBD2. The CDR3 length is 18 residues. The germline V gene encodes CDR1 SEHNR and CDR2 FQNEAQ (reference sequence). Unmatched junction bases numbered 6, after V lost 4 bases and J lost 0 bases. This chain's CDR3 is CASSWGLAGGINSYEQYF. DNA of the CDR3: TGTGCCAGCAGCTGGGGACTAGCGGGAGGGATAAACTCCTACGAGCAGTACTTC.

This clone came up once. This chain uses TRBV12-5 with TRBJ1-4; 9 bases line up with TRBD1. In germline, CDR1 is LGHNT, CDR2 FRNRAP. The CDR3 is 15 residues long. J was trimmed by 7 bases and V by 4 bases; bases with no gene match: 7. The CDR3 coding sequence is TGTGCTAGTGGTTCCCGTGGACAGGGGCGTGAAAAACTGTTTTTT. Translated, it gives CASGSRGQGREKLFF.

This chain links TRBV27 with TRBJ1-1; no clear D. The V gene lost 6 bases and the J gene lost 3 bases, with 11 bases spanning the gap. This CDR3 is 13 amino acids long. Germline lookup yields CDR1 MNHEY and CDR2 SMNVEV (reference sequence). CDR3 coding DNA: TGTGCCAGCAGCCCTAGAGCAGACACTGAAGCTTTCTTT. It translates to CASSPRADTEAFF.

J is TRBJ1-3 and V is TRBV4-1, with TRBD1 identical over 9 bases. The trim removed 3 bases at V and 2 bases at J, leaving 8 bases unmatched. From germline, CDR1 is MGHRA and CDR2 YSYEKL. CDR3 size: 17 residues. CDR3 sequence: CASSQPGQGSAGNTIYF. DNA for the CDR3: TGCGCCAGCAGCCAGCCTGGACAGGGGTCGGCTGGAAACACCATATATTTT.

This clone came up once. The germline gene is not matched at one end of the junction; a read error may be the cause. Other DNA sequences within the sample encode an identical CDR3. The chain joins TRBV5-6 to TRBJ1-3; 8 bases fit TRBD1. The germline V gene encodes CDR1 SGHDT and CDR2 YYEEEE. The CDR3 extends over 15 amino acids. The CDR3 loop is CASSPQGAPGNTIYF. The CDR3 DNA follows: TGTGCTAGCAGCCCGCAGGGGGCGCCGGGAAACACCATATATTTT.

This chain connects TRBV7-2 to TRBJ2-3; TRBD2 is a possible D gene (6 bases). V was shortened by 0 bases and J by 5 bases, with 6 bases between the two germline ends. The CDR3 consists of 13 residues. CDR1 is SGHTA and CDR2 is FQGNSA in the germline V gene. CDR3 nucleotide sequence: TGTGCCAGCAGCTTAGCGCGGGAAGATACGCAGTATTTT. It encodes CASSLAREDTQYF.

The chain carries TRBV2 and TRBJ2-1; 11 nucleotides align to TRBD2. The CDR3 sequence is 15 residues long. The germline CDR1 and CDR2 sequences are SNHLY and FYNNEI. V lost 7 bases, J lost 7 bases, and 9 bases stayed unmatched. CDR3 amino acids: CASNEGGLAVNEQFF. CDR3 DNA: TGTGCCAGCAACGAAGGGGGACTAGCGGTTAATGAGCAGTTCTTC.